This T cell receptor beta chain was retrieved from a study of tumor and adjacent non-tumor tissue in lung cancer. Study background: There were 12 adenocarcinoma, a couple of squamous cell carcinoma and 1 small cell lung cancer cases. Samples averaged roughly 4.4 million productive TCRbeta reads each.

The germline V gene has CDR1 MNHNY and CDR2 SVGAGI (reference sequence). The CDR3 spans 15 residues. Concerning this clonotype itself: Its specificity is unknown. The junction differs from germline at one of its ends, possibly a read error.

The library came from three nested PCR rounds adapted from ARM-PCR protocols. MiXCR, run by TCRdb on the multiplex PCR reads, gives a single entry per CDR3 protein. The profile shows some 80,000 distinct CDR3 sequences, 76% of them singletons. No cell sorting was done before RNA was extracted from the tissue. The normal lung tissue was taken more than 3 cm from the tumor edge. Findings and limits, study-wide: Tumor tissue had significantly higher TCR diversity than normal lung. Top 100 clones took a larger repertoire share in normal lung.

The clonotype was recovered from a man in his 70s with non-small cell lung cancer. The V and J genes are TRBV6-6 and TRBJ2-5; D might be TRBD2 (6 bases). Source material: distant non-tumor lung tissue. The chain's CDR3 is CASSNLVREQETQYF. In DNA, the CDR3 is TGTGCCAGCAGTAACCTTGTGCGGGAACAAGAGACACAGTACTTC.